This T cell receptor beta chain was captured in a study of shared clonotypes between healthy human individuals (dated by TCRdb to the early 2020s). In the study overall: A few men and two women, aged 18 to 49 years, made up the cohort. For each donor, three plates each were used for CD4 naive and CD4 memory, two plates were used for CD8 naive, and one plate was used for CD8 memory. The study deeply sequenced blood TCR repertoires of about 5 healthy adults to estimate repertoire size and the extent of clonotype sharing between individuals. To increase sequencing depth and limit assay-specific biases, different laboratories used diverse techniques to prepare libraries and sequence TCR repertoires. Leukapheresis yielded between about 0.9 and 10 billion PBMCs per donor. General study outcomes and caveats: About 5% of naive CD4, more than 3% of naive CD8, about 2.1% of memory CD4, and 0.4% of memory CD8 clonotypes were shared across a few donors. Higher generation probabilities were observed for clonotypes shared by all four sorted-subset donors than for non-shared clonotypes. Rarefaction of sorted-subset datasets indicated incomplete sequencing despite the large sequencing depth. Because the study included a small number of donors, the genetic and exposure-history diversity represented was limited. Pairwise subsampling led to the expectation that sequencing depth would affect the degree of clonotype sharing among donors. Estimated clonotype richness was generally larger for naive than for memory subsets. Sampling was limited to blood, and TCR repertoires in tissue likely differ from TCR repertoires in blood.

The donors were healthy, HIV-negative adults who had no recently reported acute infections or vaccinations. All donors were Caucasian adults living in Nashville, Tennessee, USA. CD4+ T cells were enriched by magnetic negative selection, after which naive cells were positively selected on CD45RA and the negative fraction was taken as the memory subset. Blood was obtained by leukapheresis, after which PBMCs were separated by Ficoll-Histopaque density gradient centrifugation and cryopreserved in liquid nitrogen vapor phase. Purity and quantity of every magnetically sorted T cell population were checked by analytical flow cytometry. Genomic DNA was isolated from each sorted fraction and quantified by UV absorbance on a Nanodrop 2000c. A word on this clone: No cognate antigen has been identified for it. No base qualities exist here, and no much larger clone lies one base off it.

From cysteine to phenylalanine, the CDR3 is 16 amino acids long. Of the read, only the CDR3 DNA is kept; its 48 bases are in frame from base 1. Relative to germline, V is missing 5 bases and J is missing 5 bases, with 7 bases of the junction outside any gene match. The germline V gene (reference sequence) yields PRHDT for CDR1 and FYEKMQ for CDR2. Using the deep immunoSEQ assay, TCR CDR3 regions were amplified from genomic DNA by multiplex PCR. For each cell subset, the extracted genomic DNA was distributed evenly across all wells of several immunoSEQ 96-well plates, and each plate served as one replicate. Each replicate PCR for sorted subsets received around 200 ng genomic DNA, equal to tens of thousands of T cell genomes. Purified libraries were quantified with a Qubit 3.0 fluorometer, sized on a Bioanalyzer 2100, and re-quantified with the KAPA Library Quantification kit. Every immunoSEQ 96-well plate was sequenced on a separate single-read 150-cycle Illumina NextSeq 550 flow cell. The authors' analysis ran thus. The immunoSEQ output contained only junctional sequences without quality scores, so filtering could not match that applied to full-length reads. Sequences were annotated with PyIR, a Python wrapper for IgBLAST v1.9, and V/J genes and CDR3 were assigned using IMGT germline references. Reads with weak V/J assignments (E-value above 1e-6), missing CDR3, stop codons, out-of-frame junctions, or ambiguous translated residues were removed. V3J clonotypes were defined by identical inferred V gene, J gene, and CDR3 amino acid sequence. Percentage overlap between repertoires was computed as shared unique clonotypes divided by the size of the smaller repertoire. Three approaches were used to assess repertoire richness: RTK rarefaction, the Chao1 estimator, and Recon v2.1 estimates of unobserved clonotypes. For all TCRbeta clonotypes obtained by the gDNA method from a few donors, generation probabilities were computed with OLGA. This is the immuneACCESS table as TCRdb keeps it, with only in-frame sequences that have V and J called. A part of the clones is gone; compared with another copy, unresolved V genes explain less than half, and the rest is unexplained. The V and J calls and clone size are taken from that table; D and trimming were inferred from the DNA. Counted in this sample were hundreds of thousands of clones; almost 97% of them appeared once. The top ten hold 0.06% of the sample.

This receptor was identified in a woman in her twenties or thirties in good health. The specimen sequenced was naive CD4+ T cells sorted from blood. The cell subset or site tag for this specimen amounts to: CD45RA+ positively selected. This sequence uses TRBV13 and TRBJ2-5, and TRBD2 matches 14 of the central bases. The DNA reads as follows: TGTGCCAGCAGCGATCGACTAGCGGGAGGGGGGGAGACCCAGTACTTC. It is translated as CASSDRLAGGGETQYF.